In this sample, the clone carrying this T cell receptor (beta chain) turned up a few times. The data derive from a study of blood T cell repertoires in COVID-19. Looking at the study overall: COVID-19 samples from acute and convalescent phases originated in the United States, Italy and Spain. From T cells, B-cell-depleted T cells, or PBMCs came the material, which was cDNA or gDNA.

This CDR3 comprises 14 residues. The V gene end was trimmed by 2 bases and the J gene end by 0 bases; junction bases not matched to a gene: 4. CDR1 and CDR2 from the germline V gene are GTSNPN and SVGIG (reference sequence). Per the original methods: For nucleated cells, counts were estimated from reference gene primer amplification. Clones were read by immunoSEQ multiplex PCR, and TCRdb kept only the in-frame ones, dropping some. V, J and clone size are those of that table, while D and trimming were read from the DNA. This table has roughly 150,000 clones, roughly 82% appearing once. The rearrangement links TRBV30 to TRBJ2-7, with TRBD2 identical over 7 bases. Sequencing input: peripheral blood. This TCR was recovered from a woman in her 50s in a cohort sampled during active or convalescent COVID-19. The CDR3 coding sequence is TGTGCCTGGAGTAAGCGGGGCCGCTCCTACGAGCAGTACTTC. Amino acids: CAWSKRGRSYEQYF.